The 10 T cell receptor beta chains below come from one sample, sequenced in a study of response to subunit inactivated influenza vaccine listed by TCRdb under 2018. Libraries were made using RT-PCR. Instrument used: Illumina HiSeq 2500. Starting from the raw public reads, TCRdb applied fastp trimming at Q25, assembled clones with MiXCR and retained in-frame beta chains. All rows with the same CDR3 protein become a single entry with the most common DNA and genes. The sample table contains more than 400,000 distinct CDR3 sequences; only one count was recorded for approximately 7.2% of them. Clones ranked in the top ten supply over 10% of the sample. Sequenced material: PBMCs from blood, taken around 2 years after vaccination. These receptors were obtained from a man between 45 and 75 years old who received an inactivated influenza vaccine. Donor details come from another sample of the same person, matched by shared clones.

This clonotype has just a few counts. V gene TRBV25-1 combines with J gene TRBJ2-5; D not resolved. The ends were cut back, 1 base at V and 5 bases at J, with 8 bases in the middle. The CDR3 is 13 amino acids. From germline, CDR1 is MGHDK and CDR2 SYGVNS. The CDR3, as DNA: TGTGCCAGCAGTGAATTTCTAGGGGAGACCCAGTACTTC. It translates to CASSEFLGETQYF.

The chain couples TRBV7-2 to TRBJ2-1; no definite D call. Germline lookup yields CDR1 SGHTA and CDR2 FQGNSA. The CDR3 totals 14 residues. V lost 2 bases, J lost 5 bases, and 10 bases lay in between. The CDR3 spells CASSLQADNNEQFF. CDR3 sequence (DNA): TGTGCCAGCAGCTTACAGGCAGATAACAATGAGCAGTTCTTC.

The gene calls are TRBV20-1 and TRBJ2-1; TRBD2 matches 7 bases. Germline V gene lookup returns CDR1 DFQATT and CDR2 SNEGSKA (reference sequence). Unmatched junction bases numbered 6, after V lost 4 bases and J lost 3 bases. This CDR3 is built from 14 residues. Here the CDR3 reads CSATRDYVYNEQFF. CDR3 nucleotide sequence: TGCAGTGCTACCCGGGACTACGTCTACAATGAGCAGTTCTTC.

This clonotype was counted once. J is TRBJ2-1 and V is TRBV6-2 or TRBV6-3; TRBD2 matches 12 bases. CDR3 length: 16 residues. Germline values: CDR1 MNHEY, CDR2 SVGEGT. V was clipped by 6 bases and J by 5 bases; unmatched bases: 8. This CDR3 reads CASSTRLAGADNEQFF. In DNA, the CDR3 is TGTGCCAGCAGCACCCGACTAGCGGGGGCCGACAATGAGCAGTTCTTC.

This clonotype was counted ten times or more. V gene TRBV7-2 combines with J gene TRBJ1-1; D unclear. This CDR3 is built from 13 residues. Per the germline V gene, CDR1 is SGHTA and CDR2 is FQGNSA. Trimming took off 5 bases at V and 6 bases at J, with 13 bases between the two ends. CDR3 nucleotides: TGTGCCAGCAGCCTGGGGAGGGTCGCTGAAGCTTTCTTT. Translation: CASSLGRVAEAFF.

This clonotype showed up many times. The rearrangement uses TRBV10-3 and TRBJ2-5, with unresolved D. Per the germline V gene, CDR1 is ENHRY and CDR2 is SYGVKD. The CDR3 is made up of 12 amino acids. V lost 0 bases to trimming and J lost 5 bases, with 4 bases between them. The CDR3 reads CAISESTETQYF. Written as DNA, the CDR3 is TGTGCCATCAGTGAGTCGACGGAGACCCAGTACTTC.

This clonotype was observed many times. Here the CDR3 DNA reads TGTGCCACCAGTGGTGCGGCGGGGGTAGGTGCCGGGGAGCTGTTTTTT. Protein: CATSGAAGVGAGELFF. The J gene is TRBJ2-2, the V gene TRBV15; TRBD2 aligns across 7 bases. Germline V gives CDR1 LNHNV, CDR2 YYDKDF (reference sequence). This CDR3 is 16 amino acids long. Trimming took 6 bases from V and 6 from J; bases not matched to a gene: 13.

CDR3 DNA sequence: TGTGCCATCAGTGGGTCGCGGGAGCTCCACGAGCAGTACTTC. Its translation is CAISGSRELHEQYF. The rearrangement uses TRBV10-3 and TRBJ2-7; 7 nucleotides line up with TRBD2. V lost 4 bases and J lost 5; bases outside the gene matches: 8. Looked up from germline, CDR1 is ENHRY and CDR2 is SYGVKD. The CDR3 runs to 14 residues.

There are many counts of this clonotype. The chain employs TRBV6-5 and TRBJ2-2; D remains ambiguous. The CDR3 covers 12 residues. Looked up from germline, CDR1 is MNHEY and CDR2 is SVGAGI. Trimming left V 6 bases short and J 8 bases short, with 10 bases between. The chain's CDR3 is CASRLPEGELFF. DNA of the CDR3: TGTGCCAGCAGACTACCCGAAGGGGAGCTGTTTTTT.

The V gene is TRBV28, the J gene TRBJ2-3; 12 bases agree with TRBD2. There are 18 residues in the CDR3. Per the germline V gene, CDR1 is MDHEN and CDR2 is SYDVKM. Unmatched junction bases numbered 11, after V lost 4 bases and J lost 3 bases. CDR3 in amino acids: CASSSHRLAGVPTDTQYF. The CDR3 DNA sequence: TGTGCCAGCAGTTCCCACAGACTAGCGGGAGTACCAACAGATACGCAGTATTTT.